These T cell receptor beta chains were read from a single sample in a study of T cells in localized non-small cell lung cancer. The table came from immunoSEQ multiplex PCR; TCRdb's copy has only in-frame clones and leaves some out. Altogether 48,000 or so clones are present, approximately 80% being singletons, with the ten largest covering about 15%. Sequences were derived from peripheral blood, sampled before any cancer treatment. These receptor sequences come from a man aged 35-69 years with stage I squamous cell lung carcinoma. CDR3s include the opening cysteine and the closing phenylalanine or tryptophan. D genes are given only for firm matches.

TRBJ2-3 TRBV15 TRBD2 CATSRESPSGGADTQYF
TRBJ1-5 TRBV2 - CASRGSDQPQHF
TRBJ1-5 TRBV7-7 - CASSLGEGQPQHF
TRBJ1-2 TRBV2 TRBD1 CASSGTAPYGYTF
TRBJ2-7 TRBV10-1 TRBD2 CASTPGSGGNYEQYF
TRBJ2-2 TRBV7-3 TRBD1 CASSAQGAGGGELFF
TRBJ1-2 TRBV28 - CASSRGVGGNYGYTF
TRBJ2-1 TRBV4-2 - CASGTQEQFF
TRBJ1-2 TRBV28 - CASIRDKNYGYTF
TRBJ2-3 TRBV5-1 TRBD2 CASSLGLAGGLGDTQYF
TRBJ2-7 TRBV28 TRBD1 CASITTGTGDRKQYF
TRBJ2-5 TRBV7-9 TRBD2 CASSLVGGVETQYF
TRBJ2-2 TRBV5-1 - CASSLDKGRVPGELFF
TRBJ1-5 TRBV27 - CASSSNSGSQPQHF
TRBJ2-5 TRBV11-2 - CASSSGVRETQYF
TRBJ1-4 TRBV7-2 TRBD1 CASSLARTGDEKLFF
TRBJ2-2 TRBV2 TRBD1 CASSREQGGAGELFF
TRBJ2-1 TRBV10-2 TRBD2 CASSEAFLAGGPGEQFF
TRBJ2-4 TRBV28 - CASSLSHSTGIQYF
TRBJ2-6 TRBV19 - CASSRAVSGANVLTF
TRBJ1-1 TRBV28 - CASSLSTPPEAFF
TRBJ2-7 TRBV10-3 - CAISDGTRGYEQYF
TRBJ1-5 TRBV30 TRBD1 CAWTTGTGGNQPQHF
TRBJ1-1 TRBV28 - CASSLTSPREAMNTEAFF
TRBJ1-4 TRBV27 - CASSLAGEEEKLFF
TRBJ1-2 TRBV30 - CAWKPYRYGYTF
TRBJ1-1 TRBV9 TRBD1 CASSPRQGRAEAFF
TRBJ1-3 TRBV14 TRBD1 CASSLLTGPGNTIYF
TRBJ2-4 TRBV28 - CASSSKGSVAKNIQYF
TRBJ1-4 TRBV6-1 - CASSESGRVEKLFF
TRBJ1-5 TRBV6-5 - CASSGGAANNQPQHF
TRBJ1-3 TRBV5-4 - CASSFVGSGNTIYF
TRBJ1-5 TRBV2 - CASSFTRGNQPQHF
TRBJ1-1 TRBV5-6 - CASSQHGEAFF
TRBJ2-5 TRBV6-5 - CASSYSPNGGTSQYF
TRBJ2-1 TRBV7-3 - CASSAVPGGEQFF
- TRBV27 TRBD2 CASSLATSGGPYEQYF
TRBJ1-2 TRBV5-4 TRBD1 CASSSPGQGYYGYTF
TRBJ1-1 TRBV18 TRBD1 CASSPQLTGQPTANTEAFF
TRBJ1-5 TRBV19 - CASSIQGTGKNQPQHF
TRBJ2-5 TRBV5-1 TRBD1 CASSFTGVEQETQYF
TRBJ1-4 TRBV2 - CASSADSGEKLFF
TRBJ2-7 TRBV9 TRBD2 CASSLHATSGSYEQYF
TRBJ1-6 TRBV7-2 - CASSWPIGNSPLHF